This TCR beta chain was sequenced for a study of persistence of HIV-infected CD4 T cells. Details on this clone: No antigen is known for it.

Trimming cost V 6 bases and J 0 bases; bases outside gene matches: 6. From germline, CDR1 is LNHDA and CDR2 SQIVND (reference sequence). The CDR3 has 15 amino acids. This was the immunoSEQ version 4 assay in survey mode. Only in-frame clones appear in the TCRdb table, and some are missing; sequencing was by immunoSEQ multiplex PCR. This sample has roughly 64,000 clones, with 65% to 75% found just once. Overlapping HIV-1 Gag 15-mer peptides at 0.85 to 1 ug per peptide per mL were used. Sorted nonresponding memory CD4+ T cells were CD40L-negative, CD69-negative, CD45RO-high. Undetectable plasma HIV-1 RNA below 50 copies/mL lasted at least 4 years.

This receptor was identified in an adult man with HIV who was CMV-seropositive. V gene TRBV19 combines with J gene TRBJ2-3; TRBD2 matches 7 bases. This specimen consisted of CD4+ T cells sorted from PBMCs after roughly 18-hour stimulation, obtained from a patient who received antiretroviral therapy. CDR3: CASRGLAASTDTQYF. The CDR3 DNA reads TGTGCCAGTAGGGGTCTAGCGGCTAGCACAGATACGCAGTATTTT.